This T cell receptor (beta chain) was profiled in a study of CD8 T cells in ankylosing spondylitis. One entry per CDR3 protein, called by TCRdb with MiXCR from the 5' RACE reads. In the table there are about 150,000 distinct CDR3 sequences, 40% to 50% of which are singletons. This clonotype was observed a handful of times. CDR3 length: 18 residues. The germline V and J ends were trimmed by 1 base and 4 bases, with 22 bases remaining between them. Germline V lookup: CDR1 SGHRS, CDR2 YFSETQ. This chain connects TRBV5-1 to TRBJ2-3; D tentatively fits TRBD1 or TRBD2 (5 bases each). Sequencing used synovial fluid, either unsorted or a sorted T cell fraction (not recorded which). This receptor was obtained from a male donor with ankylosing spondylitis. The CDR3 reads CASSLFGKSQGTADTQYF. For the CDR3, the DNA is TGCGCCAGCAGCTTGTTCGGGAAATCTCAGGGAACGGCAGATACGCAGTATTTT.